This TCR beta chain was observed in a study of T cells in Graves' hyperthyroidism and ophthalmopathy. The wider study: The authors collected peripheral blood at initial diagnosis, before any treatment. Study-level findings and limits: Before onset, ophthalmopathy was predicted by the model a median around 6 months earlier. Blood also held most thyroid clonotypes expanded beyond 0.001.

To note about this clonotype: Its antigen is still unknown.

CDR1 SGHVS and CDR2 FQNEAQ come from the germline V gene. CDR3 length equals 12 residues. The germline V and J ends were trimmed by 8 bases and 7 bases, with 13 bases remaining between them. The source material, RNA transcripts, was used to amplify TCR beta CDR3 regions. Primed by the HTBI set, a first-round RT-PCR was run on the TCR CDR3. TCRdb passed the multiplex PCR reads through MiXCR, listing each CDR3 protein once. This sample has some 50,000 distinct CDR3 sequences, with about half found just once. An approximately 10 ml volume of fresh peripheral blood provided the PBMCs. The chain recombines TRBV7-8 with TRBJ2-3; weak D call: TRBD2 (5 bases). The receptor comes from a woman aged 45-65 years with Graves' ophthalmopathy. Specimen: blood. CDR3: CASSADSYTQYF. The CDR3 region has the DNA TGTGCCAGCTCAGCGGACTCCTATACGCAGTATTTT.